This T cell receptor beta chain is from a study of blood T cells in healthy people across ages. Whole-study findings and limits: With age, beta diversity per million T cells declined roughly linearly, significantly by 40.

With regard to this clonotype: Its specificity is unknown.

The CDR3 totals 17 residues. Germline lookup yields CDR1 LNHNV and CDR2 YYDKDF (reference sequence). Primers used in a second PCR of roughly 6 to 11 cycles were a sample-barcoded 5' primer and a J-beta primer mix. TCRdb processed the 5' RACE reads anew with MiXCR; each CDR3 protein has one entry. The profile shows 1.4 million to 1.5 million distinct CDR3 sequences, 42% of them singletons. The sample taken for sequencing was blood. The chain is built from TRBV15 and TRBJ2-4; 8 bases are shared with TRBD1. Near its end, the DNA agrees better with TRBJ2-7, so the J call may be wrong. The TCR was taken from a woman aged 18-30 years in good health. This chain's CDR3 is CATSRVRQTGVSYEQYF. In nucleotides, the CDR3 is TGTGCCACCAGCAGAGTTCGCCAGACAGGGGTATCCTACGAGCAGTACTTC.